The present TCR beta chain was sequenced within a study of cytomegalovirus exposure and HLA in healthy donors. The PCR used 60 Vbeta and 13 Jbeta primers. Measured with immunoSEQ multiplex PCR; TCRdb has only the in-frame clones, and not every one. Of approximately 150,000 clones listed, 75% to 90% are singletons. This CDR3 is built from 14 residues. Germline V gene lookup returns CDR1 SGHRS and CDR2 YFSETQ. The V and J ends lost 3 bases and 6 bases respectively, with 15 bases between them. The study, taken as a whole, reports: Cytomegalovirus-associated status was assigned to some 180 TCR beta chains.

Comments on this clone: Its matching antigen is unknown.

Specimen: PBMCs. This rearrangement joins TRBV5-1 to TRBJ1-2; D possibly corresponds to TRBD1 (6 bases). This TCR was sampled from a male donor in good health and CMV-seronegative. This CDR3 is CASSWGNRADGYTF. The CDR3 nucleotides read TGCGCCAGCAGCTGGGGGAACAGGGCTGATGGCTACACCTTC.